Included here is one T cell receptor beta chain sequence, with context. Its specific antigen is unknown. Per-nucleotide qualities are absent, and no much larger clonotype sits a single base away. This sample is part of a study of Tregs in tolerant kidney transplant recipients (dated by TCRdb to about 2019). For the wider study: The transplants used related donors along with nonmyeloablative bone marrow transplantation, and in the human trials mixed chimerism was transient. The study used TCRbeta sequencing to identify donor-specific regulatory T cells before combined kidney and bone marrow transplantation, then tracked those cells after transplant. Paper-wide results and their limitations: The study was limited by small patient numbers, and the findings need validation in larger populations and under other immunosuppression protocols. Because the PCR primers were changed over time for some patients, nucleotide-level comparison could not be performed across the samples from those patients. Biological reproducibility was not directly addressed, though technical replication error appeared minimal. In tolerant patients, the expansion of donor-specific Tregs was greater than global Treg expansion, suggesting that the expansion was antigen-driven rather than nonspecific. Expanding Tregs with activated donor B cells appeared to identify the most biologically relevant and donor-specific TCRbeta repertoire.

In light of the paper, this sample's time point label describes: blood sample drawn before combined kidney and bone marrow transplant. Thawed PBMCs were FACS-sorted into unstimulated Tregs (CD4+CD25+CD127-), CD4+ non-Tregs (CD4+CD25-), CD4 cells and CD8 cells. The patients were a few recipients of combined kidney and bone marrow transplants from the ITN036ST trial, and samples were available only from these trial subjects. Healthy control blood was separated into PBMCs by Ficoll density gradient and cryopreserved, and patient PBMCs were collected both before and after transplant. Genomic DNA was extracted from sorted cells with the QIAGEN DNeasy Blood and Tissue Kit for TCRbeta CDR3 sequencing. High-throughput TCRbeta CDR3 sequencing was carried out commercially through immunoSEQ, with PCR amplification with bias correction and internal controls included. In the authors' own workflow: A unique productive TCRbeta sequence was defined by the CDR3 nucleotide sequence when primers matched, and otherwise by the CDR3 amino acid sequence together with the Vbeta and Jbeta genes. To correct sorting error, sequences shared between sorted populations at a frequency ratio of 2:1 or less were removed; the rest were assigned to the higher population. A sequence counted as donor-reactive if, in CFSE-low cells, the sequence had a frequency of at least 0.01% and was expanded at least 5-fold compared with unstimulated cells. Jensen-Shannon divergence calculated on the top 100 TCRbeta sequences ranked by frequency was used to measure repertoire divergence. For samples with multiple sequencing runs, sorting error was corrected separately for each run before the runs were pooled. TCRdb obtained this table from immuneACCESS and retained in-frame rearrangements with V and J assigned. These tables miss some clones; where compared with another copy, unresolved V genes account for less than half of the shortfall, and the remainder is unexplained. The DNA gave D and trimming, while V, J and clone size come from that table. The sample profile shows more than 60,000 clones; about 89% of them were found once. The biggest ten clones account for more than 0.35% of the sample.

The CDR1 and CDR2 encoded by the germline V gene (reference sequence) are SGHKS and YYEKEE. The junction carries 21 bases between V and J, which are trimmed by 5 bases and 2 bases respectively. The CDR3 goes from the cysteine to the phenylalanine over 17 residues. Only the CDR3 DNA is retained, 51 bases long and in frame from the first base. The V and J genes are TRBV5-5 and TRBJ2-3, and the D gene may be TRBD2, 7 bases matching. The source of this sequence is a human donor who received a combined kidney and bone marrow transplant. Material: CD4+ T cells from blood, obtained before the transplant. The CDR3: CASSRRGAGTITDTQYF. The DNA sequence is given as TGTGCCAGCAGTCGTCGGGGGGCCGGTACTATCACAGATACGCAGTATTTT.